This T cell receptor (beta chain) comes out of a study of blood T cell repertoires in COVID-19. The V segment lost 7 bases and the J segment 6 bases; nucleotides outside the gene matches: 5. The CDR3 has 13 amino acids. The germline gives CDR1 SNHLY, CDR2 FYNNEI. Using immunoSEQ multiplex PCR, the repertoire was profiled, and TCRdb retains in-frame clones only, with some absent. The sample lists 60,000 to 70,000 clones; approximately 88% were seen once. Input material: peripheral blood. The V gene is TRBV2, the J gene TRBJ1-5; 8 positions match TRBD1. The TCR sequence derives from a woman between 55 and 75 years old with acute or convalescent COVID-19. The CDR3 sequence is CASTGQGSQPQHF. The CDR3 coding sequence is TGTGCCAGCACCGGACAGGGCAGTCAGCCCCAGCATTTT.